These 12 T cell receptor beta chains were all obtained from the same sample, sequenced in a study of blood T cell repertoires in COVID-19. The repertoire was sequenced with immunoSEQ multiplex PCR; TCRdb's copy has only in-frame clones and lacks some. This sample carries about 260,000 clones, 75% to 90% of them seen once, and the ten largest clones take about 1.4%. Sequenced input: peripheral blood. These TCRs come from a woman aged 40-49 years who had recovered from COVID-19.

The rearrangement joins TRBV6-2 or TRBV6-3 to TRBJ1-1; TRBD1 matches 8 bases. Losses at the gene ends were 2 bases for V and 8 bases for J; bases not matched to a gene: 4. The CDR3 runs 13 residues. The germline CDR1 and CDR2 sequences are MNHEY and SVGEGT. CDR3: CASSYGRGREAFF. As DNA, the CDR3 is TGTGCCAGCAGTTACGGCAGGGGGCGCGAAGCTTTCTTT.

The CDR3, as DNA: TGTGCCAGCAGCCGGGACACTGGCGCGCCCCAGCATTTT. As protein: CASSRDTGAPQHF. V and J are TRBV2 and TRBJ1-5; tentatively, D is TRBD1 (6 bases). Germline lookup yields CDR1 SNHLY and CDR2 FYNNEI. The V end was cut by 6 bases, the J end by 9 bases, with 15 bases between. The CDR3 totals 13 residues.

V usage is TRBV6-5 and J usage is TRBJ1-5; the D gene is possibly TRBD1 (5 bases). Germline loops: CDR1 MNHEY, CDR2 SVGAGI. This CDR3 is 10 amino acids long. The V and J ends lost 10 bases and 11 bases respectively, with 12 bases between them. The CDR3 here is CATGSRAQHF. As DNA, the CDR3 is TGTGCCACGGGTAGCAGGGCCCAGCATTTT.

The chain links TRBV5-4 to TRBJ1-2, with TRBD1 as a possible D gene (6 bases). CDR3 length equals 16 residues. Between the trimmed V and J ends, which lost 5 bases and 8 bases, there was a span of 25 bases. The germline gives CDR1 SGHNT, CDR2 YYREEE (reference sequence). The chain's CDR3 is CASSPGGGNPMRGYTF. For the CDR3, the DNA is TGTGCCAGCAGTCCCGGGGGGGGCAACCCTATGAGGGGCTACACCTTC.

V and J are TRBV18 and TRBJ2-7; D possibly corresponds to TRBD1 (7 bases). Deletions cut 3 bases from V and 3 bases from J, with 12 bases between. This CDR3 has 14 residues. In germline, CDR1 is KGHSH, CDR2 LQKENI. The CDR3 reads CASSPGTAGYEQYF. The CDR3 DNA reads as TGTGCCAGCTCACCCGGGACAGCGGGCTACGAGCAGTACTTC.

CDR3 sequence: CASSSHMTGEAEAFF. CDR3 nucleotide sequence: TGCGCCAGCAGCTCCCACATGACAGGGGAGGCTGAAGCTTTCTTT. The rearrangement uses TRBV5-1 and TRBJ1-1, with TRBD1 identical over 8 bases. CDR1 is SGHRS, CDR2 YFSETQ, per germline. V shed 3 bases, J shed 6 bases, and the junction held 10 bases outside the gene matches. The CDR3 loop spans 15 amino acids.

The V and J genes are TRBV6-5 and TRBJ1-5; the D gene is possibly TRBD1 (5 bases). CDR1 MNHEY and CDR2 SVGAGI come from the germline V gene. Between the trimmed V and J ends, which lost 5 bases and 4 bases, there was a span of 9 bases. The CDR3 runs 13 residues. This chain's CDR3 is CASSPQGNQPQHF. CDR3 nucleotide sequence: TGTGCCAGCAGTCCCCAGGGAAATCAGCCCCAGCATTTT.

The chain joins TRBV7-3 to TRBJ2-5; D possibly corresponds to TRBD2 (6 bases). The length of the CDR3 is 17 residues. The germline gives CDR1 SGHTA, CDR2 FQGTGA. V gave up 2 bases and J gave up 0 bases, with 16 bases separating them. The CDR3: CASSLGLIRGYQETQYF. The CDR3 nucleotides read TGTGCCAGCAGCTTAGGTCTAATACGGGGGTACCAAGAGACCCAGTACTTC. The variable domain in full, completed from reference TRBV7-3 and TRBJ2-5, reads GAGVSQTPSNKVTEKGKYVELRCDPISGHTALYWYRQSLGQGPEFLIYFQGTGAADDSGLPNDRFFAVRPEGSVSTLKIQRTERGDSAVYLCASSLGLIRGYQETQYFGPGTRLLVL.

The CDR3 DNA reads as TGTGCCAGTAGGGCCAGGGAATCAAGGGAGCTGTTTTTT. Its protein is CASRARESRELFF. The J gene is TRBJ2-2, the V gene TRBV19, with D possibly matching TRBD1 (5 bases). This CDR3 comprises 13 residues. The germline V and J ends were trimmed by 6 bases and 9 bases, with 14 bases remaining between them. In germline, CDR1 is LNHDA, CDR2 SQIVND (reference sequence).

V usage is TRBV12-3 or TRBV12-4 and J usage is TRBJ2-2; D may be TRBD2 (6 bases). V lost 10 bases and J lost 5, with 14 bases in between. This CDR3 is 13 amino acids long. CDR3 nucleotide sequence: TGTGCCACCTCCCACGGAGGGACCGGGGAGCTGTTTTTT. This encodes CATSHGGTGELFF.

This chain connects TRBV7-2 to TRBJ2-1; TRBD1 matches 8 bases. CDR3 length: 13 amino acids. Germline CDR1 SGHTA, CDR2 FQGNSA. The V gene end was trimmed by 4 bases and the J gene end by 16 bases; junction bases not matched to a gene: 12. CDR3 sequence: CASSSARGQGNFF. In DNA form, the CDR3 reads TGTGCCAGCAGCTCTGCTCGTGGACAGGGAAATTTCTTC.

This clone was detected once. The chain employs TRBV7-8 and TRBJ2-1, with 9 bases aligning to TRBD2. The CDR3 is 21 amino acids. Germline V lookup: CDR1 SGHVS, CDR2 FQNEAQ. V lost 4 bases to trimming and J lost 8 bases; unmatched junction nucleotides: 27. Here the CDR3 reads CASSSTQTYNLGSGGYHEQFF. CDR3 bases: TGTGCCAGCAGCTCCACCCAAACTTACAACTTAGGAAGCGGGGGGTATCATGAGCAGTTCTTC.